Presented here are 25 T cell receptor beta chains from one specimen sequenced in a study of T cell responses to AZD1222 COVID-19 vaccine. Assay: immunoSEQ multiplex PCR; the TCRdb copy retains only in-frame clones and omits some. This sample has around 260,000 clones, with over 90% found just once. This specimen was peripheral blood, taken on day 0 of AZD1222 vaccination. Source of these receptors: an adult in good health.

The chain joins TRBV5-1 to TRBJ1-4; maybe TRBD1 (5 bases). The CDR3 spans 15 residues. In germline, CDR1 is SGHRS, CDR2 YFSETQ. V lost 4 bases and J lost 8, with 18 bases in between. Written as DNA, the CDR3 is TGCGCCAGCAGCCCCAACAGTTCTGGGGGGGAAAAACTGTTTTTT. Translating gives CASSPNSSGGEKLFF.

V usage is TRBV7-2 and J usage is TRBJ2-5; D might be TRBD2 (6 bases). Deletions cut 6 bases from V and 2 bases from J, with 10 bases between. The CDR3 consists of 13 residues. CDR1 and CDR2 (germline): SGHTA, FQGNSA. The CDR3 loop is CASRPGSQETQYF. DNA for the CDR3: TGTGCCAGCAGACCCGGGAGTCAAGAGACCCAGTACTTC.

The gene calls are TRBV29-1 and TRBJ2-2, with D perhaps TRBD2 (5 bases). CDR1 and CDR2 from the germline V gene are SQVTM and ANQGSEA. The V gene lost 4 bases and the J gene lost 1 base, with 10 bases spanning the gap. The CDR3 totals 14 residues. CDR3 bases: TGCAGCGTTGTCCGGGGAGTGAACACCGGGGAGCTGTTTTTT. It encodes CSVVRGVNTGELFF.

The rearrangement links TRBV7-8 to TRBJ1-4; D possibly corresponds to TRBD1 (5 bases). The CDR3 sequence is 14 residues long. In germline, CDR1 is SGHVS, CDR2 FQNEAQ. Trimming took off 7 bases at V and 8 bases at J, with 17 bases between the two ends. As DNA, the CDR3 is TGTGCCAGCACCCCGGGGGGGGGTTGGGAAAAACTGTTTTTT. It yields the protein CASTPGGGWEKLFF.

V and J are TRBV27 and TRBJ2-2; TRBD1 or TRBD2 may be the D gene (5 bases each). This CDR3 is built from 15 residues. V lost 5 bases to trimming and J lost 4 bases, with 14 bases between them. CDR1 and CDR2 from the germline V gene are MNHEY and SMNVEV (reference sequence). The CDR3 loop reads CASSNPPGRTGELFF. CDR3 in DNA: TGTGCCAGCAGTAACCCACCGGGACGCACCGGGGAGCTGTTTTTT.

This sequence joins TRBV21-1 and TRBJ2-7; the tabulated D call, TRBD2, remains unverified against the DNA. TRBV21-1 is designated a pseudogene. The CDR3 runs to 18 residues. The chain's CDR3 is CASSTSSGGGFADYEQYF. The CDR3 DNA is TGTGCCAGCAGCACCTCTAGCGGGGGGGGCTTTGCGGACTACGAGCAGTACTTC.

The chain recombines TRBV19 with TRBJ2-1, with 7 bases matching TRBD1. The V and J ends lost 5 bases and 9 bases, in that order; junction bases with no gene match: 10. The V gene's germline CDR1 is LNHDA and CDR2 SQIVND (reference sequence). The CDR3 covers 14 residues. The CDR3 reads CASSPQPRQGEQFF. The CDR3 DNA follows: TGTGCCAGTAGTCCTCAACCGCGACAGGGTGAGCAGTTCTTC.

This chain connects TRBV7-9 to TRBJ2-1; TRBD2 aligns across 10 bases. The CDR3 sequence is 15 residues long. CDR1 and CDR2 (germline): SEHNR, FQNEAQ (reference sequence). V lost 1 base and J lost 3; bases outside the gene matches: 0. The CDR3 protein is CASSLGLAGYNEQFF. In DNA form, the CDR3 reads TGTGCCAGCAGCTTAGGACTAGCGGGCTACAATGAGCAGTTCTTC.

V and J are TRBV5-6 and TRBJ1-6, with D maybe TRBD1 (5 bases). The length of the CDR3 is 14 residues. Germline V gene sequence: CDR1 SGHDT, CDR2 YYEEEE. Trimming shortened V by 3 bases and J by 6 bases, and 10 bases separated the two germline ends. This CDR3 is CASSWGGINSPLHF. DNA of the CDR3: TGTGCCAGCAGCTGGGGGGGGATTAATTCACCCCTCCACTTT.

This chain links TRBV9 with TRBJ2-7; TRBD1 is a possible D gene (5 bases). Germline lookup yields CDR1 SGDLS and CDR2 YYNGEE. The CDR3 runs 14 residues. Trimming left V 4 bases short and J 0 bases short, with 11 bases between. CDR3: CASSPQGDSYEQYF. The CDR3 nucleotides read TGTGCCAGCAGCCCCCAAGGGGACTCCTACGAGCAGTACTTC.

The chain uses TRBV19 and TRBJ2-4; D might be TRBD2 (6 bases). The V end lost 7 bases, the J end lost 0 bases, and 10 bases lay between the germline ends. In germline, CDR1 is LNHDA, CDR2 SQIVND (reference sequence). The CDR3 runs 14 residues. The CDR3 here is CASKGSGAKNIQYF. The CDR3 DNA sequence: TGTGCCAGTAAGGGTAGCGGAGCCAAAAACATTCAGTACTTC.

CDR3 sequence: CASSFDSPANNSPLHF. The DNA for the CDR3 is TGTGCCAGCAGCTTCGACTCCCCAGCGAATAATTCACCCCTCCACTTT. V usage is TRBV16 and J usage is TRBJ1-6; D not certain. The V and J ends lost 5 bases and 5 bases respectively, with 16 bases between them. CDR3 length: 16 amino acids. Germline CDR1 and CDR2: KGHSY and FQNENV.

This chain uses TRBV28 with TRBJ2-2; TRBD2 aligns across 7 bases. The germline V gene encodes CDR1 MDHEN and CDR2 SYDVKM. Trimming removed 3 bases from V and 7 bases from J; junction bases left unmatched: 5. The CDR3 is 14 amino acids. CDR3 loop: CASSLGGPGGELFF. In DNA, the CDR3 is TGTGCCAGCAGTTTGGGAGGGCCCGGCGGGGAGCTGTTTTTT. The whole variable domain, filled in from reference TRBV28 and TRBJ2-2, reads DVKVTQSSRYLVKRTGEKVFLECVQDMDHENMFWYRQDPGLGLRLIYFSYDVKMKEKGDIPEGYSVSREKKERFSLILESASTNQTSMYLCASSLGGPGGELFFGEGSRLTVL.

V gene TRBV5-1 combines with J gene TRBJ2-2, with 9 bases that match TRBD1. This CDR3 is 16 amino acids long. After removal of 4 bases from V and 2 bases from J, the junction contained 6 bases not matched to a gene. Germline V gene sequence: CDR1 SGHRS, CDR2 YFSETQ. The CDR3 DNA is TGCGCCAGCAGCAAGGCGGGACAGGGTAACACCGGGGAGCTGTTTTTT. Translating gives CASSKAGQGNTGELFF.

V and J are TRBV4-1 and TRBJ1-6; 7 nucleotides match TRBD1. Germline V gives CDR1 MGHRA, CDR2 YSYEKL. The J segment lost 7 bases and the V segment lost 0 bases, leaving 6 bases of the junction unmatched. The CDR3 sequence is 16 residues long. The CDR3 sequence is CASSQEGGQTNSPLHF. In DNA form, the CDR3 reads TGCGCCAGCAGCCAAGAAGGGGGACAGACAAATTCACCCCTCCACTTT.

This chain connects TRBV12-3 or TRBV12-4 to TRBJ1-1; weak D call: TRBD1 (5 bases). Trimming removed 5 bases at V and 7 bases at J, with 14 bases between. CDR3 length: 13 amino acids. The CDR3 nucleotides read TGTGCCAGCAGTCCGGGACGTAGATTTGAAGCTTTCTTT. Protein sequence: CASSPGRRFEAFF.

V gene TRBV6-5 combines with J gene TRBJ1-6; no clear D. This CDR3 contains 14 residues. From germline, CDR1 is MNHEY and CDR2 SVGAGI. Trimming took 0 bases from V and 14 from J, leaving 14 bases between them. CDR3 DNA sequence: TGTGCCAGCAGTTACTCCGCAGCCCTCTCAGCCCTCCACTTT. Translating it yields CASSYSAALSALHF.

This clone was seen a single time. This rearrangement joins TRBV10-3 to TRBJ1-2, with 8 bases matching TRBD1. J gave up 4 bases and V 3 bases, and 4 bases lay outside the gene matches. The CDR3 runs to 14 residues. Germline V gene lookup returns CDR1 ENHRY and CDR2 SYGVKD. CDR3 residues: CAISDRGQIYGYTF. CDR3 in DNA: TGTGCCATCAGTGACAGGGGGCAGATCTATGGCTACACCTTC.

The chain has TRBV5-6 and TRBJ1-6; 11 nucleotides agree with TRBD1. Trimming took 4 bases from V and 5 from J; bases not matched to a gene: 5. Germline V gives CDR1 SGHDT, CDR2 YYEEEE. This CDR3 is 16 amino acids long. CDR3 sequence: CASSQDRGRDNSPLHF. The CDR3 DNA follows: TGTGCCAGCAGCCAGGACAGGGGGCGCGATAATTCACCCCTCCACTTT.

The gene calls are TRBV6-5 and TRBJ1-5; D is possibly TRBD1 (5 bases). This CDR3 spans 13 amino acids. Trimming left V 6 bases short and J 5 bases short, with 11 bases between. CDR1 is MNHEY, CDR2 SVGAGI, per germline. CDR3 in amino acids: CASRGQGDQPQHF. The CDR3, as DNA: TGTGCCAGCAGGGGGCAGGGTGATCAGCCCCAGCATTTT.

The chain joins TRBV18 to TRBJ1-3; a weak D match, TRBD1 (5 bases). The length of the CDR3 is 13 residues. Germline V gives CDR1 KGHSH, CDR2 LQKENI. Trimming stripped 4 bases from V and 7 bases from J, with 11 bases between. CDR3 DNA: TGTGCCAGCTCACTACAGGCCAGGAACACCATATATTTT. Its translation: CASSLQARNTIYF.

The J gene is TRBJ1-1, the V gene TRBV7-2; D not certain. The V gene lost 4 bases and the J gene lost 2 bases, with 14 bases spanning the gap. CDR3 size: 15 residues. The germline V gene encodes CDR1 SGHTA and CDR2 FQGNSA. CDR3 nucleotide sequence: TGTGCCAGCAGCTCCATCCGGGCGGTCAACACTGAAGCTTTCTTT. Translating it yields CASSSIRAVNTEAFF.

A single count supports this clone. The chain recombines TRBV5-4 with TRBJ2-7; 11 bases line up with TRBD1. J gave up 6 bases and V 3 bases, and 5 bases lay outside the gene matches. Germline-derived CDR1 and CDR2 are SGHNT and YYREEE (reference sequence). The CDR3 spans 14 residues. The CDR3 loop is CASSSGQGAGEQYF. CDR3 coding DNA: TGTGCCAGCAGCTCAGGACAGGGGGCAGGCGAGCAGTACTTC.

The chain links TRBV27 to TRBJ2-3, with 9 bases aligning to TRBD2. CDR1 and CDR2 from the germline V gene are MNHEY and SMNVEV (reference sequence). Unmatched junction bases numbered 7, after V lost 2 bases and J lost 7 bases. CDR3 length: 15 amino acids. CDR3 sequence (DNA): TGTGCCAGCAGTTTAGGCGGGAGGGCCCTTAATACGCAGTATTTT. This encodes CASSLGGRALNTQYF.

This clone was detected only a few times. This same CDR3 is encoded by further DNA sequences in the sample. J is TRBJ1-1 and V is TRBV28, with a weak D call TRBD1 (5 bases). Germline CDR1 reads MDHEN; CDR2 reads SYDVKM. The CDR3 runs 12 residues. V was cut by 2 bases and J by 4 bases, with 5 bases left in between. The CDR3 loop is CASSLRGTEAFF. In nucleotides, the CDR3 is TGTGCCAGCAGTTTAAGGGGCACTGAAGCTTTCTTT.